This T cell receptor (beta chain) comes out of a study of blood T cells in healthy people across ages. Study outcomes and limitations: Reliance upon unsorted PBMCs precluded definitive naive versus antigen-experienced comparison. Roughly linear declines in TCR beta diversity per million T cells occurred with age.

With a J-beta primer mix and a sample-barcoded 5' primer, a second PCR ran about 6 to 11 cycles. Per sample, CDR3-containing paired-end reads numbered at least 3 million. Via MiXCR, TCRdb re-called the 5' RACE reads, giving one row per CDR3 protein. The sample carries 1.5 million to 2 million distinct CDR3 sequences, about 28% recorded once. The count of this clonotype is one. The antigen remains unidentified. From germline, CDR1 is KGHSH and CDR2 LQKENI. The germline V and J ends were trimmed by 4 bases and 0 bases, with 9 bases remaining between them. The CDR3 totals 14 residues. The sequence came from a woman aged 25 to 39 in good health. Sequencing input: blood. The chain has TRBV18 and TRBJ1-1; D remains unclear. The CDR3 here is CASSLGILNTEAFF. The CDR3 coding sequence is TGTGCCAGCTCACTGGGGATCCTGAACACTGAAGCTTTCTTT.